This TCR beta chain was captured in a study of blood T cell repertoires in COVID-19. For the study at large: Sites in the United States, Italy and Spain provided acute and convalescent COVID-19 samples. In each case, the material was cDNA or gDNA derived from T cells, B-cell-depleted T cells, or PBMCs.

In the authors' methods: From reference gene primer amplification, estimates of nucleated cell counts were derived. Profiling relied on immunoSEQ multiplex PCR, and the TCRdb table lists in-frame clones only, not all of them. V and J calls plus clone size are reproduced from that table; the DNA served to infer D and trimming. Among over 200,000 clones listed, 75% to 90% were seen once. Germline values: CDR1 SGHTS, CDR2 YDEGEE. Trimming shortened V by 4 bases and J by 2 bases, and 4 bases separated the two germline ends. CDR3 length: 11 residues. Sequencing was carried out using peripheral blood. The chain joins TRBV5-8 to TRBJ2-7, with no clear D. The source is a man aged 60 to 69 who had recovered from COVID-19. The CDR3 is CASSQAYEQYF. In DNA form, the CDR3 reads TGTGCCAGCAGCCAGGCCTACGAGCAGTACTTC.